This TCR beta chain is drawn from a study of blood T cell repertoires in COVID-19. Generated by immunoSEQ multiplex PCR, the TCRdb table keeps only in-frame clones and is missing some. The sample carries about 81,000 clones, almost 85% recorded once. CDR3 length: 18 residues. V dropped 5 bases and J dropped 2; count of bases not matched to a gene: 10. CDR1 is SGHRS and CDR2 is YFSETQ in the germline V gene. The receptor was derived from a human donor in a cohort sampled during active COVID-19. This rearrangement joins TRBV5-1 to TRBJ2-3; 14 positions agree with TRBD2. Sample: peripheral blood. CDR3 in amino acids: CASRSPPGLAGATDTQYF. Here the CDR3 DNA reads TGCGCCAGCAGAAGCCCACCGGGACTAGCGGGGGCCACAGATACGCAGTATTTT.